These 7 T cell receptor beta chains originate from one sample sequenced in a study of long-term antiretroviral therapy in people with HIV. Version v3.0 of the immunoSEQ assay ran at survey level. Here immunoSEQ multiplex PCR was the method, and the copy in TCRdb shows in-frame clones only, minus some. The profile covers roughly 13,000 clones, with 77% appearing a single time and roughly 19% taken by the ten largest. The source material was unsorted PBMCs, sampled 1.3 years before starting antiretroviral therapy. These TCRs come from a man aged 40-50 years with HIV.

This chain links TRBV19 with TRBJ1-2; tentative D call: TRBD1 (6 bases). The CDR3 contains 15 residues. CDR1 is LNHDA and CDR2 is SQIVND in the germline V gene (reference sequence). V was trimmed by 7 bases and J by 2 bases, leaving 17 bases between them. The CDR3 nucleotides read TGTGCCAGTACCCCAGGGCAGGGGCAAAACTATGGCTACACCTTC. This translates into CASTPGQGQNYGYTF. The full variable domain, with the rest looked up from reference TRBV19 and TRBJ1-2, is DGGITQSPKYLFRKEGQNVTLSCEQNLNHDAMYWYRQDPGQGLRLIYYSQIVNDFQKGDIAEGYSVSREKKESFPLTVTSAQKNPTAFYLCASTPGQGQNYGYTFGSGTRLTVV.

The chain has TRBV14 and TRBJ1-2; TRBD1 matches 8 bases. CDR3 size: 15 residues. Germline CDR1 is SGHDN and CDR2 is FVKESK. Trimming at V came to 3 bases and at J to 4 bases, leaving 7 bases not matched to a gene. The CDR3 sequence: CASSQQGASSYGYTF. DNA for the CDR3: TGTGCCAGCAGCCAGCAGGGGGCGTCTTCCTATGGCTACACCTTC.

V and J are TRBV18 and TRBJ1-1; 9 nucleotides align to TRBD1. Trimming at V came to 4 bases and at J to 5 bases, leaving 5 bases not matched to a gene. CDR1 is KGHSH and CDR2 is LQKENI in the germline V gene. This CDR3 has 14 residues. CDR3 bases: TGTGCCAGCTCACGGGGACAGGGTAATACTGAAGCTTTCTTT. It yields the protein CASSRGQGNTEAFF.

This rearrangement joins TRBV10-3 to TRBJ2-1; TRBD1 matches at 10 bases. This CDR3 has 13 amino acids. CDR1 and CDR2 (germline): ENHRY, SYGVKD. The junction had 6 bases not matched to a gene; V was cut back by 10 bases and J by 6 bases. The CDR3 DNA reads as TGTGCCACCACCGGGACAGGGGTCAATGAGCAGTTCTTC. Translating gives CATTGTGVNEQFF.

The V gene is TRBV23-1, the J gene TRBJ2-7; possibly TRBD2 for D (5 bases). TRBV23-1 is classed as an ORF, of uncertain function. The V and J ends lost 5 bases and 0 bases respectively, with 11 bases between them. The CDR3 is made up of 14 amino acids. The CDR3 DNA sequence: TGCGCCAGCAGTGCGCCGGGATACTCCTACGAGCAGTACTTC. It is translated as CASSAPGYSYEQYF.

The chain has TRBV30 and TRBJ2-3, with 8 bases lining up with TRBD2. The CDR3 sequence is 14 residues long. The trim removed 6 bases at V and 6 bases at J, leaving 11 bases unmatched. Germline CDR1 is GTSNPN and CDR2 is SVGIG (reference sequence). The CDR3 DNA reads TGTGCCTGTCCATCACGGGGGGGTGGTGATACGCAGTATTTT. Amino acid sequence: CACPSRGGGDTQYF.

The count of this clone is one. One end of the junction varies from germline; a read error may be responsible. The chain couples TRBV5-1 to TRBJ1-2; weak D call: TRBD1 (5 bases). The CDR3 is 15 amino acids. The germline CDR1 and CDR2 sequences are SGHRS and YFSETQ. In DNA form, the CDR3 reads TGTGCCAGCAGCTTGGGTGCAGGGAGTAACTATGGCTACACCTTC. Amino acids: CASSLGAGSNYGYTF.